The T cell receptor beta chain under discussion was sequenced for a study of blood T cell repertoires in COVID-19. Study-wide background: Sources were T cells, B-cell-depleted T cells, or PBMCs; the material itself was cDNA or gDNA.

In terms of age and location, participants ranged from about 18 to 100 years and lived in approximately 24 US areas. Cohorts were based on clinical histories the participants reported. In this sample, this clone turned up once. The same CDR3 arises from other DNA sequences in this sample as well. In the authors' workflow: Reference gene primer amplification gave estimated nucleated cell counts. TCRdb's table, derived via immunoSEQ multiplex PCR, lists solely in-frame clones and lacks some. V, J and clone size were drawn from that table, and D and trimming were deduced from the DNA. This sample has 150,000 to 200,000 clones, with approximately 82% found just once. This CDR3 comprises 12 residues. Germline-derived CDR1 and CDR2 are SNHLY and FYNNEI. V lost 7 bases and J 0 bases, leaving 4 bases between the germline ends.

The receptor was isolated from a woman aged 55-70 years with acute COVID-19. Sequenced sample: PBMCs or T cells enriched from blood (not recorded which). V gene TRBV2 combines with J gene TRBJ1-3; no firm D call. This CDR3 reads CASTSSGNTIYF. CDR3 DNA: TGTGCCAGCACCAGCTCTGGAAACACCATATATTTT.